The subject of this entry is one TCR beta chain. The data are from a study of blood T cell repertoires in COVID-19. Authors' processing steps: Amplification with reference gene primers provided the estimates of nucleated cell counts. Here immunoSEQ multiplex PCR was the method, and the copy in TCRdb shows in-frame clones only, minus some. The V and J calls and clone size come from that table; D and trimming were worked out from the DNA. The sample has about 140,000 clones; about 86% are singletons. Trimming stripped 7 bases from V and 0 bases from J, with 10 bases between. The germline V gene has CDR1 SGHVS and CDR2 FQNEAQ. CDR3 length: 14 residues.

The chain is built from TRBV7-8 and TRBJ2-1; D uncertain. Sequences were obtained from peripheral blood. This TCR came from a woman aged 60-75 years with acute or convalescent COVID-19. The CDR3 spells CASIGFLSYNEQFF. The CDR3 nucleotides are TGTGCCAGCATCGGGTTCCTCTCCTACAATGAGCAGTTCTTC.